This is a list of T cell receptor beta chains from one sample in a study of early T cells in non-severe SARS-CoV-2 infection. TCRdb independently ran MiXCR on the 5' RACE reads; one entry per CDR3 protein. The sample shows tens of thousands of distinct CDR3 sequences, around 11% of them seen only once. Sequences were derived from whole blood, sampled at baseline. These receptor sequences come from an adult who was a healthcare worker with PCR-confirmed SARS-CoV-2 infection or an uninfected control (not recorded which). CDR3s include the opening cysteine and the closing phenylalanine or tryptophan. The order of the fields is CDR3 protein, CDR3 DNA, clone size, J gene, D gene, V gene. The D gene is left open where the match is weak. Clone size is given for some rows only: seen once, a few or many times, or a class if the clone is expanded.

cdr3_aa: CASSPVLGRGNEQYF
cdr3_nt: TGTGCCAGCAGTCCTGTATTGGGACGCGGGAATGAGCAGTACTTC
clone_size: .
j_call: TRBJ2-7
d_call: .
v_call: TRBV5-4

cdr3_aa: CASSLGRGAQYF
cdr3_nt: TGTGCCAGCAGCTTAGGGAGGGGGGCGCAGTATTTT
clone_size: .
j_call: TRBJ2-3
d_call: .
v_call: TRBV7-2

cdr3_aa: CASSLGSGGRLGYEQYF
cdr3_nt: TGTGCCAGCAGTTTAGGGTCCGGGGGGCGTTTGGGGTACGAGCAGTACTTC
clone_size: .
j_call: TRBJ2-7
d_call: .
v_call: TRBV27

cdr3_aa: CASSSTGSETQYF
cdr3_nt: TGTGCCAGTAGCTCGACAGGGTCTGAGACCCAGTACTTC
clone_size: few
j_call: TRBJ2-5
d_call: TRBD1
v_call: TRBV19

cdr3_aa: CASSYSPHSTVGSPLHF
cdr3_nt: TGTGCCAGCAGTTACTCCCCCCACAGCACGGTGGGTTCACCCCTCCACTTT
clone_size: few
j_call: TRBJ1-6
d_call: .
v_call: TRBV6-5

cdr3_aa: CASSLLNRGAQPQHF
cdr3_nt: TGTGCCAGCAGTTTGCTTAACAGGGGTGCTCAGCCCCAGCATTTT
clone_size: many
j_call: TRBJ1-5
d_call: TRBD1
v_call: TRBV12-3/TRBV12-4

cdr3_aa: CASSSDNYGYTF
cdr3_nt: TGTGCCAGCAGTTCAGACAACTATGGCTACACCTTC
clone_size: few
j_call: TRBJ1-2
d_call: .
v_call: TRBV12-3/TRBV12-4

cdr3_aa: CASSHLQGYEQYF
cdr3_nt: TGTGCCAGCAGCCATCTACAGGGCTACGAGCAGTACTTC
clone_size: many
j_call: TRBJ2-7
d_call: .
v_call: TRBV3-1

cdr3_aa: CASSLYPGTGNTIYF
cdr3_nt: TGTGCCAGCAGCTTATATCCCGGAACTGGAAACACCATATATTTT
clone_size: .
j_call: TRBJ1-3
d_call: .
v_call: TRBV7-3

cdr3_aa: CASRITGTDYGYTF
cdr3_nt: TGTGCCAGCAGGATAACCGGGACTGACTATGGCTACACCTTC
clone_size: many
j_call: TRBJ1-2
d_call: .
v_call: TRBV27

cdr3_aa: CASSYYEQYF
cdr3_nt: TGTGCCAGCAGCTACTACGAGCAGTACTTC
clone_size: .
j_call: TRBJ2-7
d_call: .
v_call: TRBV6-4

cdr3_aa: CASSPTAGQGRYEQYF
cdr3_nt: TGTGCCAGCAGCCCAACCGCGGGACAGGGTAGATACGAGCAGTACTTC
clone_size: many
j_call: TRBJ2-7
d_call: TRBD1
v_call: TRBV11-2

cdr3_aa: CASSYQGEYGYTF
cdr3_nt: TGTGCCAGCAGCTACCAGGGGGAGTATGGCTACACCTTC
clone_size: few
j_call: TRBJ1-2
d_call: TRBD1
v_call: TRBV7-9

cdr3_aa: CASTVTSGGRNTGELFF
cdr3_nt: TGTGCCAGCACCGTGACTAGCGGGGGCCGGAACACCGGGGAGCTGTTTTTT
clone_size: few
j_call: TRBJ2-2
d_call: TRBD2
v_call: TRBV9

cdr3_aa: CASSPGKAGLLVEETQYF
cdr3_nt: TGCGCCAGCAGCCCCGGCAAAGCGGGGCTCCTAGTGGAGGAGACCCAGTACTTC
clone_size: few
j_call: TRBJ2-5
d_call: TRBD2
v_call: TRBV4-3

cdr3_aa: CASRDRGTDTQYF
cdr3_nt: TGTGCCAGCCGGGACAGGGGAACAGATACGCAGTATTTT
clone_size: many
j_call: TRBJ2-3
d_call: TRBD1
v_call: TRBV2

cdr3_aa: CASSFAGPYEQYF
cdr3_nt: TGTGCCAGCAGTTTCGCTGGCCCCTACGAGCAGTACTTC
clone_size: many
j_call: TRBJ2-7
d_call: .
v_call: TRBV27

cdr3_aa: CASTREGGTDTQYF
cdr3_nt: TGTGCCAGTACCAGGGAAGGTGGCACAGATACGCAGTATTTT
clone_size: few
j_call: TRBJ2-3
d_call: .
v_call: TRBV19

cdr3_aa: CASSWGSAEAFF
cdr3_nt: TGTGCCAGCAGTTGGGGGAGCGCTGAAGCTTTCTTT
clone_size: few
j_call: TRBJ1-1
d_call: .
v_call: TRBV6-2/TRBV6-3

cdr3_aa: CAISESVGYNNEQFF
cdr3_nt: TGTGCCATCAGTGAGTCTGTTGGATACAACAATGAGCAGTTCTTC
clone_size: few
j_call: TRBJ2-1
d_call: .
v_call: TRBV10-3

cdr3_aa: CASSSTVSYNEQFF
cdr3_nt: TGTGCCAGCAGCTCCACCGTATCCTACAATGAGCAGTTCTTC
clone_size: few
j_call: TRBJ2-1
d_call: .
v_call: TRBV7-3

cdr3_aa: CASTPGAGSTDTQYF
cdr3_nt: TGCGCCAGCACCCCAGGGGCGGGGAGCACAGATACGCAGTATTTT
clone_size: many
j_call: TRBJ2-3
d_call: .
v_call: TRBV5-1

cdr3_aa: CASGRTDSNQPQHF
cdr3_nt: TGTGCCAGCGGTCGGACGGATAGCAATCAGCCCCAGCATTTT
clone_size: .
j_call: TRBJ1-5
d_call: .
v_call: TRBV12-3/TRBV12-4

cdr3_aa: CASSDQRGWGTDTQYF
cdr3_nt: TGTGCCAGCAGTGATCAGCGGGGTTGGGGCACAGATACGCAGTATTTT
clone_size: many
j_call: TRBJ2-3
d_call: TRBD2
v_call: TRBV25-1

cdr3_aa: CASSRDNLDVSPLHF
cdr3_nt: TGTGCCAGCAGTCGGGACAATCTTGACGTTTCACCCCTCCACTTT
clone_size: .
j_call: TRBJ1-6
d_call: .
v_call: TRBV28

cdr3_aa: CASNPAGGIYEQYF
cdr3_nt: TGTGCCAGCAACCCTGCAGGGGGCATATACGAGCAGTACTTC
clone_size: .
j_call: TRBJ2-7
d_call: TRBD1
v_call: TRBV12-3/TRBV12-4

cdr3_aa: CASSDGLAVTDTQYF
cdr3_nt: TGTGCCAGCAGTGACGGACTAGCGGTTACGGATACGCAGTATTTT
clone_size: .
j_call: TRBJ2-3
d_call: TRBD2
v_call: TRBV6-1

cdr3_aa: CASSLLDFGGSHDSPLHF
cdr3_nt: TGTGCCAGCAGCTTACTGGATTTCGGCGGGAGTCACGATTCACCCCTCCACTTT
clone_size: many
j_call: TRBJ1-6
d_call: .
v_call: TRBV7-8

cdr3_aa: CASSTQYEQYF
cdr3_nt: TGTGCCAGTAGTACCCAATACGAGCAGTACTTC
clone_size: few
j_call: TRBJ2-7
d_call: .
v_call: TRBV19

cdr3_aa: CASSLALAGTDTQYF
cdr3_nt: TGTGCCAGCAGCTTAGCTCTAGCGGGGACAGATACGCAGTATTTT
clone_size: .
j_call: TRBJ2-3
d_call: TRBD2
v_call: TRBV7-8

cdr3_aa: CSAIIRKVDTQYF
cdr3_nt: TGCAGTGCTATCATCCGAAAGGTAGATACGCAGTATTTT
clone_size: many
j_call: TRBJ2-3
d_call: .
v_call: TRBV20-1

cdr3_aa: CASSLRDRVNEQFF
cdr3_nt: TGTGCCAGCAGCCTCCGGGACAGGGTGAATGAGCAGTTCTTC
clone_size: .
j_call: TRBJ2-1
d_call: .
v_call: TRBV3-2

cdr3_aa: CASSVTGAKNIQYF
cdr3_nt: TGTGCCAGCAGTGTTACAGGAGCCAAAAACATTCAGTACTTC
clone_size: few
j_call: TRBJ2-4
d_call: .
v_call: TRBV7-2

cdr3_aa: CASSFRREANAEAFF
cdr3_nt: TGTGCCAGCAGCTTTCGAAGGGAAGCGAATGCTGAAGCTTTCTTT
clone_size: .
j_call: TRBJ1-1
d_call: .
v_call: TRBV5-8

cdr3_aa: CAISGTRGVAFF
cdr3_nt: TGTGCCATCAGTGGGACCCGGGGGGTAGCTTTCTTT
clone_size: many
j_call: TRBJ1-1
d_call: .
v_call: TRBV10-3

cdr3_aa: CSVADTLNTEAFF
cdr3_nt: TGCAGCGTCGCGGACACATTGAACACTGAAGCTTTCTTT
clone_size: few
j_call: TRBJ1-1
d_call: .
v_call: TRBV29-1

cdr3_aa: CASSQEGTDTQYF
cdr3_nt: TGCGCCAGCAGCCAAGAGGGGACAGATACGCAGTATTTT
clone_size: many
j_call: TRBJ2-3
d_call: .
v_call: TRBV4-3

cdr3_aa: CATSRTETQYF
cdr3_nt: TGTGCCACCAGCAGGACTGAGACCCAGTACTTC
clone_size: many
j_call: TRBJ2-5
d_call: .
v_call: TRBV15

cdr3_aa: CASSLQGPNTDTQYF
cdr3_nt: TGTGCCAGCAGTCTACAGGGGCCAAACACAGATACGCAGTATTTT
clone_size: .
j_call: TRBJ2-3
d_call: TRBD1
v_call: TRBV28

cdr3_aa: CASSISLLRWSYNEQFF
cdr3_nt: TGTGCCAGTAGTATAAGTCTCCTCCGGTGGTCCTACAATGAGCAGTTCTTC
clone_size: many
j_call: TRBJ2-1
d_call: .
v_call: TRBV19

cdr3_aa: CASSISGVGNQPQHF
cdr3_nt: TGTGCCAGTAGTATATCTGGGGTTGGCAATCAGCCCCAGCATTTT
clone_size: .
j_call: TRBJ1-5
d_call: .
v_call: TRBV19